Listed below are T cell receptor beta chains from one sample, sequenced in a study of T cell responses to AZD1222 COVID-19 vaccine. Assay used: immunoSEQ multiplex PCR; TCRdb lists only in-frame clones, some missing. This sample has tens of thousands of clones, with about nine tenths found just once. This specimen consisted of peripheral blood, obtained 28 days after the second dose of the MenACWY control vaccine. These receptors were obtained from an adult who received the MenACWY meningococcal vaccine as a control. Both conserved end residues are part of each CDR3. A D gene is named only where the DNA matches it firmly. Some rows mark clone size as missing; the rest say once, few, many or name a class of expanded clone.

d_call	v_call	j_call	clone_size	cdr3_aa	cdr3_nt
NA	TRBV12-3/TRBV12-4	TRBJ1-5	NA	CASGSLSNQPQHF	TGTGCCAGCGGCTCCTTAAGCAATCAGCCCCAGCATTTT
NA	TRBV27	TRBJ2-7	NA	CASSLSGITHYEQYF	TGTGCCAGCAGTTTATCGGGGATCACCCACTACGAGCAGTACTTC
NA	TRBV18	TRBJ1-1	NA	CASSPFFQGGQTEAFF	TGTGCCAGCTCACCATTTTTCCAGGGCGGACAGACTGAAGCTTTCTTT
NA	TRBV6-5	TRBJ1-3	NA	CASSFGARGDAIYF	TGTGCCAGCAGTTTTGGGGCGCGCGGAGACGCCATATATTTT
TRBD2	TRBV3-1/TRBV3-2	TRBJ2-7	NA	CASSRAGRGSYEQYF	TGTGCCAGCAGCAGAGCGGGAAGGGGATCCTACGAGCAGTACTTC
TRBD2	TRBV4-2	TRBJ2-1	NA	CASSQVSGGSSYNEQFF	TGTGCCAGCAGCCAGGTCAGCGGGGGAAGCTCCTACAATGAGCAGTTCTTC
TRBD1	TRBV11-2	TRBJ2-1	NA	CASSFLITGVNEQFF	TGTGCCAGCAGCTTTCTAATAACAGGGGTCAATGAGCAGTTCTTC
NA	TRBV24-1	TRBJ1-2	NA	CATSGARQAQDDGYTF	TGTGCCACCAGTGGGGCAAGACAGGCGCAAGATGATGGCTACACCTTC
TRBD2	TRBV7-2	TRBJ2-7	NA	CASSPSGSLGNEQYF	TGTGCCAGCAGCCCTAGCGGGAGTCTCGGAAACGAGCAGTACTTC
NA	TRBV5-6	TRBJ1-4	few	CASSLFGVPNEKLFF	TGTGCCAGCAGCTTGTTCGGGGTTCCTAATGAAAAACTGTTTTTT
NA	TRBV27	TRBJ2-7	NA	CASSLLAGAEEQYF	TGTGCCAGCAGTTTATTGGCCGGGGCTGAAGAGCAGTACTTC
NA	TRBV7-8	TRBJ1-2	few	CASSLDGESYTF	TGTGCCAGCAGCTTAGACGGGGAGAGCTACACCTTC
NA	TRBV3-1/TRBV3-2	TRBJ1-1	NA	CASSQDPGANTEAFF	TGTGCCAGCAGCCAAGATCCAGGGGCGAACACTGAAGCTTTCTTT
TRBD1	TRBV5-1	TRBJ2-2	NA	CASSIGQVNTGELFF	TGCGCCAGCAGCATAGGACAGGTGAACACCGGGGAGCTGTTTTTT
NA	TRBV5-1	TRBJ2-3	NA	CASSLLALPTDTQYF	TGCGCCAGCAGCTTGTTAGCGCTCCCCACAGATACGCAGTATTTT
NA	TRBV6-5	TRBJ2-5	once	CASSLDWQETQYF	TGTGCCAGCAGTTTGGATTGGCAAGAGACCCAGTACTTC
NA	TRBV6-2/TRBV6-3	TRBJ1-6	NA	CASSWDTYSPLHF	TGTGCCAGCAGTTGGGACACATATTCACCCCTCCACTTT
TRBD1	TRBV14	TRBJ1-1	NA	CASSLLTGGTEAFF	TGTGCCAGCAGCCTTCTCACAGGGGGCACTGAAGCTTTCTTT
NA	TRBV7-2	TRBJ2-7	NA	CASSSGRAYEQYF	TGTGCCAGCAGCTCAGGTCGGGCATACGAGCAGTACTTC
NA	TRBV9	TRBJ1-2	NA	CASSVDSGVYGYTF	TGTGCCAGCAGCGTAGACTCGGGAGTCTATGGCTACACCTTC
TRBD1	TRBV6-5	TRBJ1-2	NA	CASRQPGQYYGYTF	TGTGCCAGCAGGCAACCGGGACAGTACTATGGCTACACCTTC
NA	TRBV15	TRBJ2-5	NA	CATSRDKETQYF	TGTGCCACCAGCAGAGACAAAGAGACCCAGTACTTC
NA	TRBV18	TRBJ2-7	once	CASSPMGRSYEQYF	TGTGCCAGCTCACCTATGGGAAGGTCCTACGAGCAGTACTTC
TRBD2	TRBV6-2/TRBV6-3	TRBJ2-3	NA	CASSYTPTSGITDTQYF	TGTGCCAGCAGTTACACTCCGACTAGCGGGATCACAGATACGCAGTATTTT
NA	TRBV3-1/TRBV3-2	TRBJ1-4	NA	CASSHERTSGEKLFF	TGTGCCAGCAGCCATGAAAGGACTTCCGGTGAAAAACTGTTTTTT
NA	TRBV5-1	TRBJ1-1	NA	CASRPTGIENTEAFF	TGCGCCAGCAGGCCTACAGGGATCGAGAACACTGAAGCTTTCTTT